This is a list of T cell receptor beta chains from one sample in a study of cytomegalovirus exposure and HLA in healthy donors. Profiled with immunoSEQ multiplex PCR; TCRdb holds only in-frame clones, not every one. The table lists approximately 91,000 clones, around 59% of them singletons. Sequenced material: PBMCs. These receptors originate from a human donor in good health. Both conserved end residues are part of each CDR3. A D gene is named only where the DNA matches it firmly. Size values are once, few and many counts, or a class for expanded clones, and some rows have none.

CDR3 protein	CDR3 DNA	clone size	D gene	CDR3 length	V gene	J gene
CASSSGQGLNEKLFF	TGCGCCAGCAGCTCGGGACAGGGCCTGAATGAAAAACTGTTTTTT	.	TRBD1	15	TRBV5-1	TRBJ1-4
CSVEEVLGGKSYEQYF	TGCAGCGTTGAAGAGGTATTGGGGGGTAAGAGCTACGAGCAGTACTTC	.	.	16	TRBV29-1	TRBJ2-7
CASSLWEASEQFF	TGTGCCAGCAGTTTATGGGAGGCGAGTGAGCAGTTCTTC	once	.	13	TRBV27	TRBJ2-1
CASSFEIWNEQFF	TGTGCCAGCAGCTTCGAGATTTGGAATGAGCAGTTCTTC	.	.	13	TRBV7-6	TRBJ2-1
CASSVAKPGETQYF	TGCGCCAGCAGCGTGGCTAAACCGGGGGAGACCCAGTACTTC	few	.	14	TRBV5-1	TRBJ2-5
CASSPGGGGVYEQYF	TGCGCCAGCAGTCCAGGAGGCGGGGGCGTCTACGAGCAGTACTTC	.	.	15	TRBV5-1	TRBJ2-7
CASSLGQGSETQYF	TGCGCCAGCAGCTTGGGCCAGGGATCAGAGACCCAGTACTTC	.	.	14	TRBV5-1	TRBJ2-5
CASSFEGYEQYF	TGTGCCAGCAGTTTTGAGGGCTACGAGCAGTACTTC	.	.	12	TRBV27	TRBJ2-7
CASSSRPGQDYYGYTF	TGTGCCAGCAGCTCTAGACCGGGACAGGATTACTATGGCTACACCTTC	few	TRBD1	16	TRBV7-2	TRBJ1-2
CASSVTAGVGTDTQYF	TGTGCCAGCAGCGTAACGGCGGGGGTGGGCACAGATACGCAGTATTTT	few	TRBD2	16	TRBV9	TRBJ2-3
CALWGPDTTEAFF	TGTGCTTTATGGGGGCCGGATACGACTGAAGCTTTCTTT	few	.	13	TRBV30	TRBJ1-1
CASSRDWGDEQFF	TGTGCCAGCAGCCGGGACTGGGGGGATGAGCAGTTCTTC	.	.	13	TRBV7-2	TRBJ2-1
CASSRTGSPQPQHF	TGTGCCAGCAGCCGCACAGGGTCTCCTCAGCCCCAGCATTTT	.	.	14	TRBV5-5	TRBJ1-5
CASKMEGWVVGQPQHF	TGTGCCAGCAAAATGGAGGGGTGGGTAGTCGGTCAGCCCCAGCATTTT	once	.	16	TRBV19	TRBJ1-5
CASSVVAGGGDEQFF	TGTGCCAGCAGCGTAGTGGCGGGGGGAGGAGATGAGCAGTTCTTC	few	TRBD2	15	TRBV9	TRBJ2-1
CASSDPGLALNEQYF	TGCGCCAGCAGCGACCCGGGACTAGCGTTGAACGAGCAGTACTTC	few	TRBD2	15	TRBV5-1	TRBJ2-7
CASSARQPSTDTQYF	TGTGCCAGCAGTGCAAGACAGCCAAGCACAGATACGCAGTATTTT	.	.	15	TRBV6-5	TRBJ2-3
CASGPGQGARWFF	TGTGCCAGCGGCCCGGGACAGGGGGCGAGGTGGTTCTTC	.	TRBD1	13	TRBV7-3	TRBJ2-1
CSVPDSTDNEQFF	TGCAGCGTTCCGGACAGTACGGACAATGAGCAGTTCTTC	.	.	13	TRBV29-1	TRBJ2-1
CASSFGLLARNTDTQYF	TGTGCCAGCAGCTTTGGCTTACTAGCGCGAAACACAGATACGCAGTATTTT	once	.	17	TRBV12-1	TRBJ2-3
CASSFGASGGPSYEQYF	TGTGCCAGCAGCTTTGGAGCTAGCGGGGGGCCTTCCTACGAGCAGTACTTC	.	TRBD2	17	TRBV7-8	TRBJ2-7
CASSMTGIHEQFF	TGTGCCAGTAGTATGACAGGGATCCATGAGCAGTTCTTC	.	TRBD1	13	TRBV19	TRBJ2-1
CASSPAGLSEQYF	TGTGCCAGCTCACCGGCAGGGCTTTCCGAGCAGTACTTC	once	.	13	TRBV18	TRBJ2-7
CASSESGEVRPQHF	TGTGCCAGCAGTGAATCAGGGGAAGTGCGGCCCCAGCATTTT	.	.	14	TRBV2	TRBJ1-5
CASSDSSGTAKGIGTPGKLFF	TGTGCCAGCAGTGACTCGAGTGGGACAGCAAAAGGGATTGGTACACCGGGGAAACTGTTTTTT	.	TRBD1	21	TRBV6-4	TRBJ2-2
CASSHNKGSRVSGANVLTF	TGTGCCAGCAGCCACAACAAGGGGTCAAGAGTGTCTGGGGCCAACGTCCTGACTTTC	.	.	19	TRBV14	TRBJ2-6
CASSSPGLMNTEAFF	TGTGCCAGCAGTTCGCCGGGACTGATGAACACTGAAGCTTTCTTT	.	.	15	TRBV6-5	TRBJ1-1
CASSVSRVGTDTQYF	TGTGCCAGCAGCGTATCCAGGGTAGGGACAGATACGCAGTATTTT	.	.	15	TRBV9	TRBJ2-3
CASSPTGGNGYTF	TGTGCCAGCTCGCCGACAGGGGGCAATGGCTACACCTTC	.	TRBD1	13	TRBV18	TRBJ1-2
CASSLEGQGIGYEQYF	TGTGCCAGCAGCTTGGAGGGACAGGGTATCGGCTACGAGCAGTACTTC	.	TRBD1	16	TRBV5-5	TRBJ2-7
CASSLTGGYDSPLHF	TGTGCCAGCAGTTTAACGGGGGGTTACGATTCACCCCTCCACTTT	few	.	15	TRBV6-6	TRBJ1-6
CASSSQERIYNEQFF	TGTGCCAGCAGCTCCCAAGAGCGGATATACAATGAGCAGTTCTTC	.	.	15	TRBV5-4	TRBJ2-1
CASSGTGGYNEQFF	TGTGCCAGCAGCGGGACAGGGGGCTACAATGAGCAGTTCTTC	many	TRBD1	14	TRBV7-9	TRBJ2-1
CSVEFGSGNTIYF	TGCAGCGTTGAATTCGGCTCTGGAAACACCATATATTTT	.	.	13	TRBV29-1	TRBJ1-3
CASSQDLDTQYF	TGTGCCAGCAGCCAAGACCTTGATACGCAGTATTTT	few	.	12	TRBV14	TRBJ2-3
CASRRDRVTDTQYF	TGTGCCAGCAGGAGGGACAGGGTCACAGATACGCAGTATTTT	.	TRBD1	14	TRBV2	TRBJ2-3
CASSPDRGQGYTF	TGTGCCAGCTCACCTGACAGGGGGCAAGGCTACACCTTC	.	TRBD1	13	TRBV18	TRBJ1-2
CASSSAAGANNEQFF	TGTGCCAGCAGCTCTGCCGCTGGGGCAAACAATGAGCAGTTCTTC	few	.	15	TRBV11-3	TRBJ2-1
CASSVGTSGDGTQYF	TGTGCCAGCAGCGTCGGGACTAGCGGGGATGGTACGCAGTATTTT	.	TRBD2	15	TRBV7-3	TRBJ2-3
CASSLPGGTEAFF	TGTGCCAGTAGCCTGCCGGGGGGAACTGAAGCTTTCTTT	few	.	13	TRBV19	TRBJ1-1
CAISDREGNTEAFF	TGTGCCATCAGTGACAGGGAGGGGAACACTGAAGCTTTCTTT	few	.	14	TRBV10-3	TRBJ1-1
CASSVGPSTYEAFF	TGTGCCAGCAGCGTAGGCCCGTCCACTTATGAAGCTTTCTTT	few	.	14	TRBV9	TRBJ1-1
CASSHRQGPREKLFF	TGTGCCAGCAGCCACCGACAGGGTCCCCGGGAAAAACTGTTTTTT	few	TRBD1	15	TRBV5-6	TRBJ1-4
CASSRDTNYGYTF	TGTGCCAGCAGCCGCGACACTAACTATGGCTACACCTTC	.	.	13	TRBV7-9	TRBJ1-2
CASSPEGGTGDQPQHF	TGTGCCAGCAGCCCCGAAGGCGGGACAGGGGATCAGCCCCAGCATTTT	.	TRBD1	16	TRBV4-2	TRBJ1-5
CASSLLPGLATEGQETQYF	TGTGCCAGCAGCTTACTTCCGGGACTAGCCACCGAAGGGCAAGAGACCCAGTACTTC	.	TRBD2	19	TRBV7-3	TRBJ2-5
CASSHRDRLNTEAFF	TGCGCCAGCAGCCATCGGGACAGGTTGAACACTGAAGCTTTCTTT	.	TRBD1	15	TRBV4-3	TRBJ1-1
CASSLLAGGTTGELFF	TGTGCCAGCAGCTTGCTAGCGGGGGGTACCACCGGGGAGCTGTTTTTT	.	TRBD2	16	TRBV7-9	TRBJ2-2
CASSPERGATDTQYF	TGTGCCAGCTCACCAGAGCGGGGGGCGACAGATACGCAGTATTTT	.	TRBD2	15	TRBV18	TRBJ2-3
CASSRLSFGVNEQFF	TGTGCCAGCAGTCGACTTTCCTTTGGTGTAAATGAGCAGTTCTTC	.	.	15	TRBV2	TRBJ2-1
CASSTQTGYTEAFF	TGTGCCAGCAGCACCCAGACAGGTTACACTGAAGCTTTCTTT	.	.	14	TRBV7-2	TRBJ1-1
CASSLGRTEAFF	TGCGCCAGCAGCTTGGGCAGGACTGAAGCTTTCTTT	.	.	12	TRBV5-1	TRBJ1-1
CASSHKGAGDTQYF	TGTGCCAGCAGCCATAAGGGGGCGGGAGATACGCAGTATTTT	.	TRBD1	14	TRBV7-9	TRBJ2-3
CASSPPPQGVNQPQHF	TGTGCCAGCTCACCACCGCCGCAGGGGGTGAATCAGCCCCAGCATTTT	.	TRBD1	16	TRBV18	TRBJ1-5
CASSLASGGFHEQYF	TGTGCCAGCAGCTTAGCTAGCGGGGGATTCCACGAGCAGTACTTC	.	TRBD2	15	TRBV7-9	TRBJ2-7